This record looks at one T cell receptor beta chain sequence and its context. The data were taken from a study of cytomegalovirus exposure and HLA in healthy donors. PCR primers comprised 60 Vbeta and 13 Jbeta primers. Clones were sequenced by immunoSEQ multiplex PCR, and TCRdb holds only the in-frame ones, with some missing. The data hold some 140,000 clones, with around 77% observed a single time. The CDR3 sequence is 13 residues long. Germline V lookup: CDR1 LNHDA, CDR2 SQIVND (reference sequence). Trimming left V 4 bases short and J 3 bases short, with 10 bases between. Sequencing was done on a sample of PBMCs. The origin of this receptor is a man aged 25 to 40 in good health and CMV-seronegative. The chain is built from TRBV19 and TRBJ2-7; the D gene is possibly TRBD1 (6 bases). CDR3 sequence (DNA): TGTGCCAGTAGTACGGGACACAGCTACGAGCAGTACTTC. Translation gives CASSTGHSYEQYF.